A single sample is the source of the 17 T cell receptor beta chains below, sequenced in a study of response to subunit inactivated influenza vaccine. One entry per CDR3 protein results from TCRdb running MiXCR on the RT-PCR reads. Here the sample spans under 850,000 distinct CDR3 sequences, around 20% being singletons. Here the sequenced sample was PBMCs from blood, taken 5 days after vaccination. The receptors stem from a man aged 50 to 59 who received an inactivated influenza vaccine.

The count of this clonotype is one. The J gene is TRBJ2-1, the V gene TRBV28, with TRBD1 matching 9 bases. Trimming removed 5 bases from V and 8 bases from J; junction bases left unmatched: 7. Germline assignment: CDR1 MDHEN and CDR2 SYDVKM. The CDR3 is made up of 14 amino acids. The chain's CDR3 is CASSRDRVLHEQFF. The CDR3 DNA is TGTGCCAGCAGTCGGGACAGGGTACTTCATGAGCAGTTCTTC.

This clonotype came up a few times. J is TRBJ2-4 and V is TRBV29-1, with D unresolved. The CDR3 runs to 12 residues. V was clipped by 4 bases and J by 2 bases, with 6 bases between them. Germline CDR1 SQVTM, CDR2 ANQGSEA. Here the CDR3 DNA reads TGCAGCGTTGTAGGGACCAAAAACATTCAGTACTTC. This gives the protein CSVVGTKNIQYF.

The rearrangement links TRBV24-1 to TRBJ2-5; tentative D call: TRBD1 (6 bases). The CDR3 has 14 residues. Germline CDR1 KGHDR, CDR2 SFDVKD. The V end lost 4 bases, the J end lost 1 base, and 9 bases lay between the germline ends. The CDR3 DNA follows: TGTGCCACCAGTGACCAGGGGCCCCAAGAGACCCAGTACTTC. It translates to CATSDQGPQETQYF.

V and J are TRBV5-4 and TRBJ2-1; 9 bases align to TRBD2. With V trimmed by 6 bases and J by 2 bases, 12 bases remained unmatched. The CDR3 runs 17 residues. CDR1 and CDR2 from the germline V gene are SGHNT and YYREEE (reference sequence). CDR3 in amino acids: CASTKLAGAGTYNEQFF. As DNA, the CDR3 is TGTGCCAGCACTAAACTAGCGGGTGCTGGCACCTACAATGAGCAGTTCTTC.

This clonotype was seen only a few times. V is TRBV7-9 and J is TRBJ2-2, with D hard to call. The CDR3 has 16 residues. Germline V gene lookup returns CDR1 SEHNR and CDR2 FQNEAQ (reference sequence). V was trimmed by 4 bases and J by 1 base, leaving 13 bases between them. The CDR3 loop reads CASSSQSSQNTGELFF. DNA for the CDR3: TGTGCCAGCAGCTCCCAAAGTAGCCAGAACACCGGGGAGCTGTTTTTT.

This clonotype has at least ten counts. V usage is TRBV5-1 and J usage is TRBJ2-2; 8 bases align to TRBD2. The V gene's germline CDR1 is SGHRS and CDR2 YFSETQ. The CDR3 covers 15 residues. Trimming took 4 bases from V and 5 from J; bases not matched to a gene: 7. The CDR3 region has the DNA TGCGCCAGCAGCCCGGGGGGGCCTACAACCGGGGAGCTGTTTTTT. It encodes CASSPGGPTTGELFF.

This sequence joins TRBV29-1 and TRBJ1-1; no clear D gene. The V end lost 7 bases, the J end lost 2 bases, and 11 bases lay between the germline ends. Germline lookup yields CDR1 SQVTM and CDR2 ANQGSEA. This CDR3 is 12 amino acids long. The CDR3 nucleotides are TGCAGCGGCGGACCTTCAAACACTGAAGCTTTCTTT. This encodes CSGGPSNTEAFF.

The rearrangement links TRBV10-3 to TRBJ1-5; 11 positions match TRBD1. This CDR3 is 16 amino acids long. Germline CDR1 ENHRY, CDR2 SYGVKD. The ends lost 3 bases at V and 6 bases at J; junction bases unmatched: 7. In DNA form, the CDR3 reads TGTGCCATCAGTGAAATTGGACAGGGGGCGGGTCAGCCCCAGCATTTT. The encoded protein is CAISEIGQGAGQPQHF.

This clonotype has ten or more counts. The chain has TRBV20-1 and TRBJ2-3; TRBD2 aligns across 10 bases. The CDR3 is 16 residues long. V lost 5 bases to trimming and J lost 2 bases; unmatched junction nucleotides: 10. Looked up from germline, CDR1 is DFQATT and CDR2 is SNEGSKA (reference sequence). The CDR3 bases are TGCAGTGCTCCGACCCTAGCGGGAGCGATCACAGATACGCAGTATTTT. It encodes CSAPTLAGAITDTQYF.

This chain uses TRBV6-1 with TRBJ1-2; 7 bases match TRBD1. Germline loops: CDR1 MNHNS, CDR2 SASEGT. This CDR3 is 14 amino acids long. Germline trimming cut 3 bases from V and 7 bases from J; bases unmatched to any gene: 8. The CDR3 is CASSEDRRRVGYTF. CDR3 bases: TGTGCCAGCAGTGAGGACAGGAGGCGAGTTGGCTACACCTTC.

This clonotype was seen only a few times. The chain joins TRBV6-2 or TRBV6-3 to TRBJ2-1; tentative D call: TRBD2 (6 bases). The CDR3 length is 13 residues. Trimming removed 6 bases at V and 5 bases at J, with 11 bases between. Germline assignment: CDR1 MNHEY and CDR2 SVGEGT. The CDR3 loop reads CASRSSAHNEQFF. For the CDR3, the DNA is TGTGCCAGCAGGTCTAGCGCCCACAATGAGCAGTTCTTC.

This CDR3 is CASSLMRQRSGANVLTF. CDR3 coding DNA: TGTGCCAGCAGCTTAATGCGACAGCGCTCTGGGGCCAACGTCCTGACTTTC. The V and J genes are TRBV7-2 and TRBJ2-6; D possibly corresponds to TRBD1 (5 bases). There are 17 residues in the CDR3. V gave up 2 bases and J gave up 0 bases, with 11 bases separating them. Germline V gives CDR1 SGHTA, CDR2 FQGNSA.

The CDR3 protein is CSASLGQGQFF. CDR3 DNA sequence: TGCAGTGCCAGCCTGGGGCAGGGGCAGTTCTTC. The chain employs TRBV20-1 and TRBJ2-1; a weak D match, TRBD1 (5 bases). Trimming left V 6 bases short and J 12 bases short, with 15 bases between. Germline CDR1 and CDR2: DFQATT and SNEGSKA (reference sequence). The CDR3 totals 11 residues.

In its sample, this clonotype was seen once. The chain links TRBV6-1 to TRBJ1-6; possibly TRBD1 for D (6 bases). V dropped 6 bases and J dropped 7 bases, with 19 bases sitting between them. CDR3 length: 16 residues. Germline V gene sequence: CDR1 MNHNS, CDR2 SASEGT. The CDR3 DNA reads as TGTGCCAGCAGGGCTGGCATGGGGGGGGCCAATTCACCCCTCCACTTT. Protein product: CASRAGMGGANSPLHF.

This clonotype turned up a few times. This rearrangement joins TRBV5-1 to TRBJ2-2, with a weak D call TRBD1 (6 bases). Germline-derived CDR1 and CDR2 are SGHRS and YFSETQ. The CDR3 totals 15 residues. Trimming shortened V by 4 bases and J by 1 base, and 11 bases separated the two germline ends. The DNA for the CDR3 is TGCGCCAGCAGCATATCAGGGGTGAACACCGGGGAGCTGTTTTTT. This codes for CASSISGVNTGELFF.

V gene TRBV6-1 combines with J gene TRBJ2-2; D may correspond to TRBD1 or TRBD2 (6 bases each). The germline CDR1 and CDR2 sequences are MNHNS and SASEGT. The length of the CDR3 is 17 residues. Trimming cost V 0 bases and J 1 base, with 12 bases left between them. CDR3 residues: CASSEAWGAGNTGELFF. The CDR3 nucleotides read TGTGCCAGCAGTGAAGCGTGGGGGGCTGGGAACACCGGGGAGCTGTTTTTT.

The J gene is TRBJ2-3, the V gene TRBV5-1; D remains ambiguous. The CDR3 is 15 amino acids. V gave up 3 bases and J gave up 1 base, with 12 bases separating them. The germline gives CDR1 SGHRS, CDR2 YFSETQ. The CDR3 region has the DNA TGCGCCAGCAGCTGGACCGGGCCCCGCACAGATACGCAGTATTTT. This gives the protein CASSWTGPRTDTQYF. Looking up the rest from reference TRBV5-1 and TRBJ2-3 gives the full variable domain: KAGVTQTPRYLIKTRGQQVTLSCSPISGHRSVSWYQQTPGQGLQFLFEYFSETQRNKGNFPGRFSGRQFSNSRSEMNVSTLELGDSALYLCASSWTGPRTDTQYFGPGTRLTVL.